This TCR beta chain was sequenced in a study of memory B cells and T cells in multiple sclerosis (dated by TCRdb to 2017 to 2018). Context from the whole study: The study compared the TCR beta repertoires of autoproliferating peripheral T cells with those of brain lesion-infiltrating T cells in multiple sclerosis patients. TCR sequencing involved a couple of multiple sclerosis patients from whom brain lesions at autopsy or brain-infiltrating cells from biopsy were available.

The paper as a whole reports these results and caveats: Because clone-set sizes differed between compartments, counts of shared clonotypes were influenced and normalization was required.

Genomic DNA was extracted, and the immunoSEQ Platform was used to amplify TCRbeta CDR3 regions from that DNA. Multiplex PCR, high-throughput sequencing and a vendor bioinformatics pipeline were brought together in the immunoSEQ assay. Processing in the source paper ran as follows. Non-productive sequences and CDR3s under 4 amino acids long were removed, and the clonotype frequencies in each sample were recalculated. Shared clonotypes were identified in immunoSEQ Analyzer 2.0 as identical CDR3 amino acid, V gene and J gene sequences. To normalize repertoire overlap, the number of shared clonotypes was divided by the product of the two clone-set sizes and multiplied by 1000 to give arbitrary units. The source is immuneACCESS, and TCRdb retained only in-frame sequences with V and J called. Part of the clones is not carried over; for the studies checked, unresolved V genes explain less than half of this, and the remainder is unexplained. The DNA was the basis for D and trimming; V, J and clone size are from that table. The sample table records 30,000 to 40,000 clones; 86% of these occur just once. Roughly 2.7% of the sample rests with the top ten.

After CFSE-labeled PBMCs were cultured without any stimulus, the autoproliferating (CFSEdim) and non-proliferating (CFSEhi) T cell fractions were each sequenced on their own. A total of 5x10^7 CFSE-labeled PBMCs were cultured for 7 days without stimulus, and replicate wells were then pooled. Labeling of PBMCs used 0.45 to 0.6 uM CFSE, and the cells were then grown in serum-free AIM-V medium with no exogenous stimuli added. Before use, PBMCs were isolated by Ficoll density gradient centrifugation and cryopreserved. Using a FACSAria III, live 7-AAD-negative cells were sorted, then washed with PBS and stored frozen at -80 degrees C as dry pellets. In regard to this clone: Its antigen remains undetermined. No base quality values were provided; no much bigger clone lies one nucleotide off.

Sequenced sample: PBMCs from blood kept in culture. The sequence came from a human donor with multiple sclerosis.

The CDR3 protein sequence reads: CASSLETSGRDTYNEQFF. The DNA sequence is given as TGCGCCAGCAGTCTAGAAACTAGCGGGAGGGATACCTACAATGAGCAGTTCTTC. The chain was built from TRBV10-2 and TRBJ2-1, and TRBD2 aligns with 13 junction nucleotides. Trimming leaves V shorter by 5 bases and J shorter by 2 bases, with the junction holding 9 bases beyond the gene matches. CDR1 and CDR2, looked up from the germline V gene, are WSHSY and SAAADI. Its CDR3 holds 18 amino acids, cysteine through phenylalanine. Just the 54-base CDR3 DNA is kept, in frame starting at base 1.